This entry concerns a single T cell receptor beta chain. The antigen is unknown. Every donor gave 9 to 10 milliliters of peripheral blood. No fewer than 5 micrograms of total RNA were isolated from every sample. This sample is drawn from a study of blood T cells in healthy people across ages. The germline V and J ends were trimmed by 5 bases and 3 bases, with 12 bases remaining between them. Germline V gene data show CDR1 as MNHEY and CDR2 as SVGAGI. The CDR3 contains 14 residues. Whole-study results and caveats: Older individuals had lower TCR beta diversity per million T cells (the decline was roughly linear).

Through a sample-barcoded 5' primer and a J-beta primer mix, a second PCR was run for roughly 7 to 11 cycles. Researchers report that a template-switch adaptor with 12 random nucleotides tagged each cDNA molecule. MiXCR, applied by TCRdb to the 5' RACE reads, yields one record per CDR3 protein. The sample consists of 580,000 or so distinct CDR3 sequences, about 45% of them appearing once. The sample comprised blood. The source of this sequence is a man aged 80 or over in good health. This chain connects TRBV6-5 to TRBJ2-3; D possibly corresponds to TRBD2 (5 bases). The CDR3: CASSDTGTTDTQYF. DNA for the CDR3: TGTGCCAGCAGTGACACGGGAACAACAGATACGCAGTATTTT.